This T cell receptor beta chain originates from a study of blood T cell repertoires in COVID-19. A remark on this clone: The sample has other DNA sequences that encode this CDR3 too.

This CDR3 comprises 12 residues. Looked up from germline, CDR1 is MGHRA and CDR2 is YSYEKL. The V gene lost 0 bases and the J gene lost 3 bases, with 3 bases spanning the gap. This table comes from immunoSEQ multiplex PCR, and its TCRdb copy is limited to in-frame clones, with some not included. Of about 380,000 clones in the sample, more than 70% were seen once. This clonotype was sampled from a man aged 30 to 39 who had recovered from COVID-19. The chain employs TRBV4-1 and TRBJ2-7; D is ambiguous. The source material was PBMCs or T cells enriched from blood (not recorded which). In nucleotides, the CDR3 is TGCGCCAGCAGCCAAGATCTCTACGAGCAGTACTTC. It specifies CASSQDLYEQYF.